This record looks at one TCR beta chain sequence and its context. Germline lookup yields CDR1 LNHNV and CDR2 YYDKDF (reference sequence). V was trimmed by 3 bases and J by 0 bases, leaving 12 bases between them. This CDR3 region has 16 residues. The data were taken from a study of blood T cell repertoires in COVID-19. The data were produced by immunoSEQ multiplex PCR, yet TCRdb's version contains in-frame clones alone and is incomplete. This sample has tens of thousands of clones, with under 85% found just once. Sequencing input: peripheral blood. The sequence was obtained from a man between 60 and 75 years old with acute or convalescent COVID-19. The V call is TRBV15, the J call TRBJ2-1, with TRBD1 as a possible D gene (5 bases). CDR3 region: CATSSYSRGSYNEQFF. CDR3 DNA sequence: TGTGCCACCAGCAGCTACTCTAGGGGCTCCTACAATGAGCAGTTCTTC.